The 9 T cell receptor beta chains in this list originate from one sample, sequenced in a study of cytomegalovirus exposure and HLA in healthy donors. The study ran its PCR with 60 Vbeta and 13 Jbeta primers. Using immunoSEQ multiplex PCR, the repertoire was profiled, and TCRdb retains in-frame clones only, with some absent. The sample lists 90,000 to 120,000 clones; 76% were seen once. The sample was PBMCs. These receptors were obtained from a woman in her fifties or sixties in good health and CMV-seropositive.

As to this clone: Compared with germline, one end of the junction differs, possibly owing to a read error. V is TRBV7-9 and J is TRBJ2-7, with D hard to call. CDR3 length equals 12 residues. Germline V gene data show CDR1 as SEHNR and CDR2 as FQNEAQ (reference sequence). The CDR3 protein is CSSSLRVDEQYF. The CDR3 coding sequence is TGTTCCAGCAGTCTTCGGGTGGACGAGCAGTACTTC.

The gene calls are TRBV14 and TRBJ1-1; D is unclear. CDR1 SGHDN and CDR2 FVKESK come from the germline V gene. V gave up 1 base and J gave up 1 base, with 7 bases separating them. The CDR3 sequence is 14 residues long. In nucleotides, the CDR3 is TGTGCCAGCAGCCAAGTGGCGGGGAACACTGAAGCTTTCTTT. Its translation: CASSQVAGNTEAFF.

The V gene is TRBV5-4, the J gene TRBJ1-6; the match to TRBD1 covers 7 bases. With 0 bases clipped from V and 10 bases from J, the junction kept 4 bases outside the gene matches. The CDR3 consists of 14 residues. The germline CDR1 and CDR2 sequences are SGHNT and YYREEE (reference sequence). CDR3 sequence (DNA): TGTGCCAGCAGCTTGGAGGGGGCAAGCTCACCCCTCCACTTT. It translates to CASSLEGASSPLHF.

The chain has TRBV18 and TRBJ1-2; 7 nucleotides align to TRBD1. There are 15 residues in the CDR3. CDR1 is KGHSH, CDR2 LQKENI, per germline. V lost 6 bases, J lost 1 base, and 8 bases stayed unmatched. The CDR3 region has the DNA TGTGCCAGCTCCTCGGACAGGCTGCTTAACTATGGCTACACCTTC. This codes for CASSSDRLLNYGYTF.

This rearrangement joins TRBV11-2 to TRBJ2-7; 7 nucleotides align to TRBD1. The CDR3 runs 15 residues. Germline V gene sequence: CDR1 SGHAT, CDR2 FQNNGV. V dropped 1 base and J dropped 1; count of bases not matched to a gene: 4. The CDR3 sequence: CASSLVTGKSYEQYF. In DNA, the CDR3 is TGTGCCAGCAGCTTAGTGACAGGGAAGTCCTACGAGCAGTACTTC.

The CDR3 nucleotides are TGTGCCAGTCAGGGGGCATATCAGCCCCAGCATTTT. This gives the protein CASQGAYQPQHF. This chain connects TRBV2 to TRBJ1-5; 8 positions agree with TRBD1. The CDR3 has 12 residues. V was clipped by 9 bases and J by 5 bases; unmatched bases: 3. Germline CDR1 reads SNHLY; CDR2 reads FYNNEI.

This chain uses TRBV29-1 with TRBJ2-5; TRBD2 matches 11 bases. Germline CDR1 is SQVTM and CDR2 is ANQGSEA. There are 15 residues in the CDR3. After removal of 3 bases from V and 7 bases from J, the junction contained 10 bases not matched to a gene. The CDR3 sequence: CSVEVELAGDGTQYF. The DNA for the CDR3 is TGCAGCGTTGAGGTAGAACTAGCGGGAGATGGGACCCAGTACTTC.

The chain recombines TRBV6-6 with TRBJ2-1; 11 positions match TRBD2. The germline gives CDR1 MNHNY, CDR2 SVGAGI (reference sequence). The CDR3 covers 15 residues. Trimming at V came to 3 bases and at J to 4 bases, leaving 2 bases not matched to a gene. The DNA for the CDR3 is TGTGCCAGCAGTTATAGACTAGCGGGGTACAATGAGCAGTTCTTC. Protein: CASSYRLAGYNEQFF.

This rearrangement joins TRBV4-1 to TRBJ2-1, with TRBD2 matching over 7 bases. Germline values: CDR1 MGHRA, CDR2 YSYEKL. The V and J ends lost 3 bases and 2 bases, in that order; junction bases with no gene match: 4. CDR3 length equals 15 residues. For the CDR3, the DNA is TGCGCCAGCAGCCAGGGCGGGAGCCCCTACAATGAGCAGTTCTTC. Translating gives CASSQGGSPYNEQFF.